This T cell receptor (beta chain) was recovered during a study of Graves' ophthalmopathy and Graves' hyperthyroidism. This CDR3 has 17 residues. In germline, CDR1 is SGHTA, CDR2 FQGNSA. With 3 bases clipped from V and 3 bases from J, the junction kept 8 bases outside the gene matches. Amplifying from RNA transcripts, the study obtained TCR beta CDR3 regions. HTBI primers served in a first-round RT-PCR, which a second-round multiplex PCR followed. TCRdb fed the multiplex PCR reads into MiXCR, producing one record per CDR3 protein. The sample consists of 1 million to 1.3 million distinct CDR3 sequences, about 35% of them appearing once. Patients in the hyperthyroidism group, adults aged 18 to 65, were newly diagnosed, under 2 months' duration. Lactation, pregnancy, uncontrolled infections and other autoimmune diseases were all grounds for excluding patients.

Sequenced sample: peripheral blood or thyroid tissue (not recorded which). The rearrangement joins TRBV7-2 to TRBJ2-6; 7 bases are a match to TRBD2. The clonotype was recovered from an adult man with Graves' hyperthyroidism. As DNA, the CDR3 is TGTGCCAGCAGCTTGGGGGGGGGAAATCTTGGGGCCAACGTCCTGACTTTC. Residues: CASSLGGGNLGANVLTF. The whole variable domain, remainder taken from reference TRBV7-2 and TRBJ2-6, is GAGVSQSPSNKVTEKGKDVELRCDPISGHTALYWYRQSLGQGLEFLIYFQGNSAPDKSGLPSDRFSAERTGGSVSTLTIQRTQQEDSAVYLCASSLGGGNLGANVLTFGAGSRLTVL.